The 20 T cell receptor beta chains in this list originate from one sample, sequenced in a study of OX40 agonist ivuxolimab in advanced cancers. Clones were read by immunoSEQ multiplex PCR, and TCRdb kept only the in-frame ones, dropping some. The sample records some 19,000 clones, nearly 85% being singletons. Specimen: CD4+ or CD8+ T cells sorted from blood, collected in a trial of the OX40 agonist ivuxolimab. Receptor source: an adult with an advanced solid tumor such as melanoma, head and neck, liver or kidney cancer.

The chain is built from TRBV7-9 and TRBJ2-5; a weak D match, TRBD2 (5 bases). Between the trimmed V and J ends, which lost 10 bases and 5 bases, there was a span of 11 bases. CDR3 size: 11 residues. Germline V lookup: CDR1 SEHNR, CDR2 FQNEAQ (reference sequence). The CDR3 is CANQLGETQYF. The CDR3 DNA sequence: TGTGCCAACCAACTAGGGGAGACCCAGTACTTC.

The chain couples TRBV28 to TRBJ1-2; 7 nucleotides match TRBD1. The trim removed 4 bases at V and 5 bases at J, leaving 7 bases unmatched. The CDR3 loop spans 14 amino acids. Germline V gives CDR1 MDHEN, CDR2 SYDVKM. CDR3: CASSSGYRGYGYTF. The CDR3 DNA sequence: TGTGCCAGCAGTTCTGGTTACAGGGGTTATGGCTACACCTTC.

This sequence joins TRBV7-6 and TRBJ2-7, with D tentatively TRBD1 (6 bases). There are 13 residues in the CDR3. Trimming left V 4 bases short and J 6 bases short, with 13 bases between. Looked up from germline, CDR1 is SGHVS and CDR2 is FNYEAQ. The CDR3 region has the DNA TGTGCCAGCAGCTGGAACGTAGGGGGCGAGCAGTACTTC. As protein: CASSWNVGGEQYF.

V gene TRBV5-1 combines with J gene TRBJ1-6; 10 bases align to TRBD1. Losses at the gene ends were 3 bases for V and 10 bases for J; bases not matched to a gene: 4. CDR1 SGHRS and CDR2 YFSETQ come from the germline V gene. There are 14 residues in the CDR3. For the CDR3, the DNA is TGCGCCAGCAGCTACGGGACAGGGGAATCACCCCTCCACTTT. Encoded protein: CASSYGTGESPLHF.

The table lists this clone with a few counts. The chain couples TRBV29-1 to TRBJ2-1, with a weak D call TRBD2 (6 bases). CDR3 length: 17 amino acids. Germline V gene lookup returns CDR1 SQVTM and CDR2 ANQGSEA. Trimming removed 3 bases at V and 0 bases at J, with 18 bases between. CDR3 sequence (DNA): TGCAGCGTTGATGAGGAGGGCAGCGACTACTCCTACAATGAGCAGTTCTTC. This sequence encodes CSVDEEGSDYSYNEQFF.

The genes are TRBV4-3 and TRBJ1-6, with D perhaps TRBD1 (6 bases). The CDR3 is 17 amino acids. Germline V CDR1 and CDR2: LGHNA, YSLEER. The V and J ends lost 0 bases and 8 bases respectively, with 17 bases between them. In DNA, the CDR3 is TGCGCCAGCAGCCAAGATGGGGGCGGATTGACTGATTCACCCCTCCACTTT. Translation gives CASSQDGGGLTDSPLHF.

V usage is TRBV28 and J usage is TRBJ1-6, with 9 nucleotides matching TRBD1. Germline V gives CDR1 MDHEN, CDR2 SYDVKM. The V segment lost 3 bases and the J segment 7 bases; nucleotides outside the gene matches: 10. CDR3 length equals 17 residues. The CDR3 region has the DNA TGTGCCAGCAGTTTTTTCTTCGAGGGGACAGGGAATTCACCCCTCCACTTT. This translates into CASSFFFEGTGNSPLHF.

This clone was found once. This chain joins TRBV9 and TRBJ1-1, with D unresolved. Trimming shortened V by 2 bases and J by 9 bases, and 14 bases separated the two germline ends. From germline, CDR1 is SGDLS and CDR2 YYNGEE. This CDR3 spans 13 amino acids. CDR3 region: CASSVSFVGKAFF. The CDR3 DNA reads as TGTGCCAGCAGCGTCTCCTTTGTGGGGAAAGCTTTCTTT. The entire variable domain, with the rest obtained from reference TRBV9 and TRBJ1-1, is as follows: DSGVTQTPKHLITATGQRVTLRCSPRSGDLSVYWYQQSLDQGLQFLIQYYNGEERAKGNILERFSAQQFPDLHSELNLSSLELGDSALYFCASSVSFVGKAFFGQGTRLTVV.

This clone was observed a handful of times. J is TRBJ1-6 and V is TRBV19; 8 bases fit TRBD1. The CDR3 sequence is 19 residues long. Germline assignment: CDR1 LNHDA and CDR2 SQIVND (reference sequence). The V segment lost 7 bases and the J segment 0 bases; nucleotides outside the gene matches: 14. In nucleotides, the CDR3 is TGTGCCAGTAACCCGGACAGGGCAACCTTTAGCTCCTATAATTCACCCCTCCACTTT. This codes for CASNPDRATFSSYNSPLHF.

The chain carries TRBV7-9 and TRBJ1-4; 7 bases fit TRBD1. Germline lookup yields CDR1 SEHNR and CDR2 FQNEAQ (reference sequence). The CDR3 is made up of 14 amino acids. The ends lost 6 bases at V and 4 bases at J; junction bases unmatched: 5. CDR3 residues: CASRYTGDNEKLFF. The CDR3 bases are TGTGCCAGCAGATATACAGGGGATAATGAAAAACTGTTTTTT.

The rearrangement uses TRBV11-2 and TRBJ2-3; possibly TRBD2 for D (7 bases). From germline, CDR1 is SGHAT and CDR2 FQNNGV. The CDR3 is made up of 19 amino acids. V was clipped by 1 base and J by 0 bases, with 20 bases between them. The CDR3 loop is CASSLGGGLYSISTDTQYF. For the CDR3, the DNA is TGTGCCAGCAGCTTAGGGGGGGGCCTATATTCGATTAGCACAGATACGCAGTATTTT.

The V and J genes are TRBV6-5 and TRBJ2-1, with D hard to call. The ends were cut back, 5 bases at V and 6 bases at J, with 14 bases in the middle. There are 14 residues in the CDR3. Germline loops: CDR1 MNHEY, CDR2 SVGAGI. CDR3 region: CASSQWTLGNEQFF. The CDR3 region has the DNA TGTGCCAGCAGTCAATGGACGTTGGGCAATGAGCAGTTCTTC.

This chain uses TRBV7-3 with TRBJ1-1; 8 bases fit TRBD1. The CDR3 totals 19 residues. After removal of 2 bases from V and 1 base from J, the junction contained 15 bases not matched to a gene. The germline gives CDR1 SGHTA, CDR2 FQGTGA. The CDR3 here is CASSLHPWRQGAWNTEAFF. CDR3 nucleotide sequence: TGTGCCAGCAGCTTACATCCCTGGCGGCAGGGGGCGTGGAACACTGAAGCTTTCTTT.

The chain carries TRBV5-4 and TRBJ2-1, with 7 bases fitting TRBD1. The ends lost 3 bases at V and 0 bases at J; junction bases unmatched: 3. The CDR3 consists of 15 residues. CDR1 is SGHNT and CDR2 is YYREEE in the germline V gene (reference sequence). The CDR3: CASSSDRNSYNEQFF. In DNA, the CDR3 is TGTGCCAGCAGCTCGGACAGGAACTCCTACAATGAGCAGTTCTTC.

The CDR3: CSVEILTRETQYF. DNA of the CDR3: TGCAGCGTTGAAATCCTAACAAGGGAGACCCAGTACTTC. V usage is TRBV29-1 and J usage is TRBJ2-5; no firm D call. Between the trimmed V and J ends, which lost 2 bases and 5 bases, there was a span of 12 bases. The CDR3 totals 13 residues. Germline-derived CDR1 and CDR2 are SQVTM and ANQGSEA.

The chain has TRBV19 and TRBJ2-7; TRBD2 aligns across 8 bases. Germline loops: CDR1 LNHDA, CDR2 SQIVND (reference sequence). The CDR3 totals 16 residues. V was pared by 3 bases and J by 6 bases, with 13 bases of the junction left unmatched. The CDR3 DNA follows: TGTGCCAGTAGTATGGCCAGCGGGGGTTGGTTCGGCGAGCAGTACTTC. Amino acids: CASSMASGGWFGEQYF.

CDR3 sequence: CASSPSGTSSYNEQFF. CDR3 sequence (DNA): TGTGCCAGCAGCCCTAGCGGGACGAGCTCCTACAATGAGCAGTTCTTC. J is TRBJ2-1 and V is TRBV9; TRBD2 matches 9 bases. Germline V gene sequence: CDR1 SGDLS, CDR2 YYNGEE. The CDR3 has 16 amino acids. The junction had 5 bases not matched to a gene; V was cut back by 4 bases and J by 0 bases.

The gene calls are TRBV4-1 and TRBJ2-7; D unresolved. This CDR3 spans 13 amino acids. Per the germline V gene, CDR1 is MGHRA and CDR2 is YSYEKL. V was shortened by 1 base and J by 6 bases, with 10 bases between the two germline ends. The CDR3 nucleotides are TGCGCCAGCAGCCAAGTTAGTAGTAGCGAGCAGTACTTC. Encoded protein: CASSQVSSSEQYF.

Written as DNA, the CDR3 is TGCGCCAGCAGCACCGGACTCAACCAAGGCCCCATCTACGAGCAGTACTTC. Its protein product is CASSTGLNQGPIYEQYF. The J gene is TRBJ2-7, the V gene TRBV5-1; TRBD2 might be the D (5 bases). Per the germline V gene, CDR1 is SGHRS and CDR2 is YFSETQ. V lost 4 bases and J 3 bases, leaving 23 bases between the germline ends. CDR3 length equals 17 residues.

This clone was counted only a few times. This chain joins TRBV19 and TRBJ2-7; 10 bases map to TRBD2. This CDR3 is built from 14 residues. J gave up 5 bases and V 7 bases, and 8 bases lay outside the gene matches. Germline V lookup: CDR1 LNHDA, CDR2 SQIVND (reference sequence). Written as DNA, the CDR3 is TGTGCCAGTACTCTCACTAGCGGGGCCAACGAGCAGTACTTC. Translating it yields CASTLTSGANEQYF.